This passage covers 10 T cell receptor beta chains from one sample sequenced in a study of blood T cell repertoires in COVID-19. The repertoire was sequenced with immunoSEQ multiplex PCR; TCRdb's copy has only in-frame clones and lacks some. The sample lists approximately 30,000 clones, 85% occurring once. Sequencing input: peripheral blood. Source of these receptors: a human donor with acute or convalescent COVID-19. The donor label of this sample is uncertain.

The CDR3: CASSLGQSSYNEQFF. The CDR3 coding sequence is TGTGCCAGCAGCTTGGGACAGAGCTCCTACAATGAGCAGTTCTTC. The gene calls are TRBV5-4 and TRBJ2-1; D may be TRBD1 (5 bases). Germline CDR1 SGHNT, CDR2 YYREEE (reference sequence). The V end lost 0 bases, the J end lost 0 bases, and 7 bases lay between the germline ends. CDR3 length: 15 residues.

V is TRBV2 and J is TRBJ2-1; a weak D match, TRBD2 (5 bases). V was cut by 6 bases and J by 2 bases, with 5 bases left in between. CDR3 size: 12 residues. Germline lookup yields CDR1 SNHLY and CDR2 FYNNEI. CDR3 coding DNA: TGTGCCAGCAGCGGGACCTACAATGAGCAGTTCTTC. Protein sequence: CASSGTYNEQFF.

V gene TRBV5-1 combines with J gene TRBJ1-2; 7 bases agree with TRBD1. The CDR3 runs to 13 residues. The germline gives CDR1 SGHRS, CDR2 YFSETQ. V shed 4 bases and J 3 bases; nucleotides not matched to a gene: 3. The CDR3 DNA sequence: TGCGCCAGCAGCCAGGACAGGTACTATGGCTACACCTTC. Translated, it gives CASSQDRYYGYTF.

This chain joins TRBV6-4 and TRBJ1-5; no clear D gene. The germline V gene has CDR1 MRHNA and CDR2 SNTAGT. CDR3 length: 13 residues. V dropped 5 bases and J dropped 5 bases, with 10 bases sitting between them. The CDR3 here is CASSPSGDQPQHF. For the CDR3, the DNA is TGTGCCAGCAGTCCCTCCGGTGATCAGCCCCAGCATTTT.

A few counts support this clone. This chain connects TRBV5-1 to TRBJ1-2; TRBD1 agrees at 9 bases. The CDR3 is 15 residues long. Germline CDR1 reads SGHRS; CDR2 reads YFSETQ. Trimming took 3 bases from V and 7 from J; bases not matched to a gene: 10. CDR3 bases: TGCGCCAGCAGCTGGGGAGGACAGGGGTCGGGTGGCTACACCTTC. Protein: CASSWGGQGSGGYTF.

The V and J genes are TRBV7-3 and TRBJ1-1, with D uncertain. The germline V gene encodes CDR1 SGHTA and CDR2 FQGTGA. This CDR3 is built from 13 residues. V was pared by 3 bases and J by 4 bases, with 9 bases between. The CDR3 DNA reads TGTGCCAGCAGCTTCCAACGCGGCACTGAAGCTTTCTTT. It codes for CASSFQRGTEAFF.

CDR3 in amino acids: CASSTGQGLGYTF. As DNA, the CDR3 is TGTGCCAGCAGCACTGGACAGGGGCTTGGCTACACCTTC. The chain is built from TRBV7-9 and TRBJ1-2; TRBD1 matches 9 bases. Germline V gene lookup returns CDR1 SEHNR and CDR2 FQNEAQ (reference sequence). CDR3 length: 13 residues. Trimming removed 5 bases from V and 7 bases from J; junction bases left unmatched: 5.

The V gene is TRBV5-1, the J gene TRBJ2-2; tentative D call: TRBD1 (5 bases). Germline V lookup: CDR1 SGHRS, CDR2 YFSETQ. The CDR3 extends over 16 amino acids. Trimming cost V 0 bases and J 0 bases, with 9 bases left between them. The CDR3 DNA is TGCGCCAGCAGCTTGGGGTGGGGCCCGAACACCGGGGAGCTGTTTTTT. It specifies CASSLGWGPNTGELFF.

This chain joins TRBV15 and TRBJ1-4; 8 nucleotides agree with TRBD1. The CDR3 is 14 amino acids. The V and J ends lost 5 bases and 5 bases, in that order; junction bases with no gene match: 4. The germline V gene encodes CDR1 LNHNV and CDR2 YYDKDF (reference sequence). Written as DNA, the CDR3 is TGTGCCACCAGCCCCTGGGACAGGAATGAAAAACTGTTTTTT. It translates to CATSPWDRNEKLFF.

The rearrangement uses TRBV7-2 and TRBJ1-1; 9 bases are a match to TRBD1. The CDR3 length is 15 residues. Germline-derived CDR1 and CDR2 are SGHTA and FQGNSA. The V and J ends lost 6 bases and 5 bases, in that order; junction bases with no gene match: 10. The CDR3 region is CASSLRTGDGTEAFF. CDR3 sequence (DNA): TGTGCCAGCAGTCTAAGGACAGGGGACGGAACTGAAGCTTTCTTT.